This T cell receptor beta chain stems from a study of OX40 agonist ivuxolimab in advanced cancers. Notes on the study in general: The mean number of expanded clones was higher in CD8+ T cells than in CD4+. The 0.1-3.0 mg/kg partial responders had among the lowest clonal expansion.

Concerning this clone itself: Its specificity is unknown.

V was clipped by 4 bases and J by 6 bases; unmatched bases: 7. The CDR3 extends over 14 amino acids. Looked up from germline, CDR1 is SGDLS and CDR2 is YYNGEE. TCRdb keeps only in-frame clones here, not all; method: immunoSEQ multiplex PCR. The data hold roughly 25,000 clones, with about three quarters observed a single time. The chain carries TRBV9 and TRBJ2-1, with 7 bases lining up with TRBD2. The clonotype comes from an adult with an advanced solid tumor such as melanoma, head and neck, liver or kidney cancer. Here the sequenced sample was CD4+ or CD8+ T cells sorted from blood, taken in a trial of the OX40 agonist ivuxolimab. The CDR3: CASSPRGGSNEQFF. CDR3 nucleotide sequence: TGTGCCAGCAGCCCAAGGGGAGGGTCCAATGAGCAGTTCTTC.